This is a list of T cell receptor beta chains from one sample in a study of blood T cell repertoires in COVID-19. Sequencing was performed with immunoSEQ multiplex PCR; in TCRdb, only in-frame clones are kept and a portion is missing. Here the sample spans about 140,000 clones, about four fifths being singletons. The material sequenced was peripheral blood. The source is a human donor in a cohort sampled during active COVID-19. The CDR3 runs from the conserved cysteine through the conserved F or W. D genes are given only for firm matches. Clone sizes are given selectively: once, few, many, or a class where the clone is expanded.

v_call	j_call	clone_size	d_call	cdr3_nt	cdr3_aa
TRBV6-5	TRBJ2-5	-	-	TGTGCTGGGCGCTACCAAGAGACCCAGTACTTC	CAGRYQETQYF
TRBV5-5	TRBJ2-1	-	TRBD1	TGTGCCAGCAGTTTCGGACAGGGAATAGACAATGAGCAGTTCTTC	CASSFGQGIDNEQFF
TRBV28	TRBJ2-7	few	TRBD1	TGTGCCAGCAGTTTGCGCGAGAGGGGGCGCGGGGAGCAGTACTTC	CASSLRERGRGEQYF
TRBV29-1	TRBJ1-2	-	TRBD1	TGCAGCGCCAAAGGGACAGGGGGTCTCTATGGCTACACCTTC	CSAKGTGGLYGYTF
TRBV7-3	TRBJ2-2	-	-	TGTGCCAGCAGCTTAAATGGGGGCTACAACACCGGGGAGCTGTTTTTT	CASSLNGGYNTGELFF
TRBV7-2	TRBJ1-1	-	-	TGTGCCAGCAGCTTAGCGACAAATATGAACACTGAAGCTTTCTTT	CASSLATNMNTEAFF
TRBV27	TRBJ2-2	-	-	TGTGCCAGCAGTTTAGGGCGGGGCACCGGGGAGCTGTTTTTT	CASSLGRGTGELFF
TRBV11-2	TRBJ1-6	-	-	TGTGCCAGCAGCTTTTACCCGGGGGAGATTAATAATTCACCCCTCCACTTT	CASSFYPGEINNSPLHF
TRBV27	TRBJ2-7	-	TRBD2	TGTGCCAGCAGTTTGTTTGTAGCGGGAAGATACGAGCAGTACTTC	CASSLFVAGRYEQYF
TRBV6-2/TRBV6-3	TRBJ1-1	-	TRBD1	TGTGCCAGCAGTTCCCTGAGGACAGGGGTGGGCACTGAAGCTTTCTTT	CASSSLRTGVGTEAFF
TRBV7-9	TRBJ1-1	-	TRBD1	TGTGCCAGCAGCCTCCCGGGACAGGGGTCTGAAGCTTTCTTT	CASSLPGQGSEAFF
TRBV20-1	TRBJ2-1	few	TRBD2	TGCAGTGCTAGTGGGCTAGCGGGACTCCACAATGAGCAGTTCTTC	CSASGLAGLHNEQFF
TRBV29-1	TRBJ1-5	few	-	TGCAGCGTTAAGGGGATCAATCAGCCCCAGCATTTT	CSVKGINQPQHF
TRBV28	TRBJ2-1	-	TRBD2	TGTGCCAGCAGTTTCTACAGGGGACCCGGACTAGCGGGACCAAGGTGGAATGAGCAGTTCTTC	CASSFYRGPGLAGPRWNEQFF
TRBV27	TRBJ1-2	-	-	TGTGCCAGCAGTTTATCTCACGGTGCCCCCTATGGCTACACCTTC	CASSLSHGAPYGYTF
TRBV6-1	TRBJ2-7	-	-	TGTGCCAGCAGTGAAGGGCAGGGAAGCTCCTACGAGCAGTACTTC	CASSEGQGSSYEQYF
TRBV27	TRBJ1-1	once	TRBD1	TGTGCCAGCAGTAACCGACAGGGGGGTTGGGACACTGAAGCTTTCTTT	CASSNRQGGWDTEAFF
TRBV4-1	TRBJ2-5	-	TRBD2	TGCGCCAGCAGTCACGGGAGGGGGCAAGAGACCCAGTACTTC	CASSHGRGQETQYF
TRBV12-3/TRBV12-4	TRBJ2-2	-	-	TGTGCCAGCAGTTCAGGGACCGGGGAGCTGTTTTTT	CASSSGTGELFF
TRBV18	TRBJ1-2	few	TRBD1	TGTGCCAGCTCAGTGGACAGGGCCAAGGATGGCTACACCTTC	CASSVDRAKDGYTF
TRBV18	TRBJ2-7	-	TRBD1	TGTGCCAGCTCACCACCTGGACAGGGGCTGTACTTC	CASSPPGQGLYF
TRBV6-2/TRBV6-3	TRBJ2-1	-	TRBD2	TGTGCCAGCAGCTTCCTTCTAGCGGGAGCGGGGTACAATGAGCAGTTCTTC	CASSFLLAGAGYNEQFF
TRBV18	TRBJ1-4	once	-	TGTGCCAGCTCACCTTTACAGGGTTTCGTTGAAAAACTGTTTTTT	CASSPLQGFVEKLFF
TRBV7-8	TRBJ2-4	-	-	TGTGCCAGCAGCTCCACCGGGCCCGGAGGCAAAAACATTCAGTACTTC	CASSSTGPGGKNIQYF
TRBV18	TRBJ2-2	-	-	TGTGCCAGCTCACCAAGGGGCACCGGGGAGCTGTTTTTT	CASSPRGTGELFF
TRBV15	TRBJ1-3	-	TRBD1	TGTGCCACCAGCAGAGAGTGGAATCCGGGACAGCACTCTGGAAACACCATATATTTT	CATSREWNPGQHSGNTIYF
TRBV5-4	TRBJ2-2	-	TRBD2	TGTGCCAGCAGGCTAGCGGGAGGGTACGCGAACACCGGGGAGCTGTTTTTT	CASRLAGGYANTGELFF
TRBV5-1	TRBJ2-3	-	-	TGCGCCAGCAGCTTCTCGACAGATACGCAGTATTTT	CASSFSTDTQYF
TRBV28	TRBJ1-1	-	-	TGTGCCAGCAGTCGAGGGGGGGTGAACACTGAAGCTTTCTTT	CASSRGGVNTEAFF
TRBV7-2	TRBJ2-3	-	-	TGTGCCAGCAGCTTGGGGCACCTTCAGACGACAGATACGCAGTATTTT	CASSLGHLQTTDTQYF
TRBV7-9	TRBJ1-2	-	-	TGTGCCAGCAGCTTAGCGCAAGGGGGTGGCTACACCTTC	CASSLAQGGGYTF